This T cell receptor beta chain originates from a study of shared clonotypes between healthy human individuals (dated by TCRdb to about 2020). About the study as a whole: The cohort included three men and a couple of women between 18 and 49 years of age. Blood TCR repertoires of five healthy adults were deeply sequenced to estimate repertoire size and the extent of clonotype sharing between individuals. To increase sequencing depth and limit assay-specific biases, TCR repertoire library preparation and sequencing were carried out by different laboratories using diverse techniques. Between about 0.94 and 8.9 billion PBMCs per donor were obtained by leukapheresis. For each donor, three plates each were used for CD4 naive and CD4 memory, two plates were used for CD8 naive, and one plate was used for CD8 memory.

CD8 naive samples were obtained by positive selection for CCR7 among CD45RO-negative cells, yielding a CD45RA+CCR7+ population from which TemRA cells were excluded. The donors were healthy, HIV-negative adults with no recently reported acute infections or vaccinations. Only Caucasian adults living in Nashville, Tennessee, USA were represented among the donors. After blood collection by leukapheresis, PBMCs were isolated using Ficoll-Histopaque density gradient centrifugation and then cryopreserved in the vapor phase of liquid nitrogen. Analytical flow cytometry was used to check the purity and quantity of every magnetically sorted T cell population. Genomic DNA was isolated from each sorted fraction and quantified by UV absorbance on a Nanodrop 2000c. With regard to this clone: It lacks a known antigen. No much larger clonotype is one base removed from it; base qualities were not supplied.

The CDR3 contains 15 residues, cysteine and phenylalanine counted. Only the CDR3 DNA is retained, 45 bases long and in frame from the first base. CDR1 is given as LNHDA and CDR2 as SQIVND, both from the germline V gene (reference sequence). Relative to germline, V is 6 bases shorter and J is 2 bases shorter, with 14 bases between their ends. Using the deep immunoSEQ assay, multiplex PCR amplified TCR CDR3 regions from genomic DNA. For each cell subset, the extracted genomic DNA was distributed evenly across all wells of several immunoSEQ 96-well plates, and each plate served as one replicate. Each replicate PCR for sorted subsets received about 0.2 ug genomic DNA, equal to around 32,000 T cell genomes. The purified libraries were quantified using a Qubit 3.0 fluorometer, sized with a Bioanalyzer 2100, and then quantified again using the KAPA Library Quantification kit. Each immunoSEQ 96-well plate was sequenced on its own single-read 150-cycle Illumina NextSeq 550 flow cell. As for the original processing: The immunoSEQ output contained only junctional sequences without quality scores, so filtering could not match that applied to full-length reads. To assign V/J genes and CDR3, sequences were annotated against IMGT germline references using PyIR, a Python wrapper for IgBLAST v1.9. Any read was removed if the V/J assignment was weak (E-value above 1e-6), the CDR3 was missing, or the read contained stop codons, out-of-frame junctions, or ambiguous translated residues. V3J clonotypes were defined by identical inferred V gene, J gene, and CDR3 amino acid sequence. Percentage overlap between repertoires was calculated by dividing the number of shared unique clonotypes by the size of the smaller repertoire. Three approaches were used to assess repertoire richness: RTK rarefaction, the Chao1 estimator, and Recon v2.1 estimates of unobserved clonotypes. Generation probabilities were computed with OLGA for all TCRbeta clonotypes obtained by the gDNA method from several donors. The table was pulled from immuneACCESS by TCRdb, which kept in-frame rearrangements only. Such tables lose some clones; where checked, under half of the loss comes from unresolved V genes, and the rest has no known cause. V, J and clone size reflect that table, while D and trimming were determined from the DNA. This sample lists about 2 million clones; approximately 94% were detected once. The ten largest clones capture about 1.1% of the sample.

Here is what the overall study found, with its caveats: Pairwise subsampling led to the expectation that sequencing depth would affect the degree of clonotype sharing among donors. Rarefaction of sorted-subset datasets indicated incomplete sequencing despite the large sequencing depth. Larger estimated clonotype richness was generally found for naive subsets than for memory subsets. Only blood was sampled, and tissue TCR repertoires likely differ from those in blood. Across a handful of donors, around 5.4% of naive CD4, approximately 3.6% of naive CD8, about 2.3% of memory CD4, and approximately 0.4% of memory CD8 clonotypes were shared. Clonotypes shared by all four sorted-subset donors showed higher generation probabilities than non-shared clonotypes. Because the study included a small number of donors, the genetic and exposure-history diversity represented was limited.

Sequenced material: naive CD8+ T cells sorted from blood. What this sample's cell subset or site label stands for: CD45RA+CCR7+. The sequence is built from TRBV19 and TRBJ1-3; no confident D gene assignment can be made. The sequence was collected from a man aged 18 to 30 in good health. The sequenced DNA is TGTGCCAGTAGCACCTCCCTCGGGGCTGGAAACACCATATATTTT. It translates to CASSTSLGAGNTIYF.